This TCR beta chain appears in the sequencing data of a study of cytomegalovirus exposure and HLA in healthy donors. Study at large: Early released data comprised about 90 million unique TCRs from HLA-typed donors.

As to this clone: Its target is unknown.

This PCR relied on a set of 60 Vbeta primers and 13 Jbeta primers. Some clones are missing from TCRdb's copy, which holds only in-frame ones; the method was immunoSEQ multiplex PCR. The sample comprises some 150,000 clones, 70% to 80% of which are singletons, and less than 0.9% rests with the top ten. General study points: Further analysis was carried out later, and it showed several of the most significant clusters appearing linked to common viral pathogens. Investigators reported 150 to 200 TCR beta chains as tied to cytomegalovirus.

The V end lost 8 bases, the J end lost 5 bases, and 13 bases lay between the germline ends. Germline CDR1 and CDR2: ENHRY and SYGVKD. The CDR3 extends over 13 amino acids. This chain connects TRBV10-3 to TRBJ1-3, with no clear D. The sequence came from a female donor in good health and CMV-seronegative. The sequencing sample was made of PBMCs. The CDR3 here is CAIAAQIRNTIYF. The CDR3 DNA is TGTGCCATCGCTGCCCAGATTCGAAACACCATATATTTT.